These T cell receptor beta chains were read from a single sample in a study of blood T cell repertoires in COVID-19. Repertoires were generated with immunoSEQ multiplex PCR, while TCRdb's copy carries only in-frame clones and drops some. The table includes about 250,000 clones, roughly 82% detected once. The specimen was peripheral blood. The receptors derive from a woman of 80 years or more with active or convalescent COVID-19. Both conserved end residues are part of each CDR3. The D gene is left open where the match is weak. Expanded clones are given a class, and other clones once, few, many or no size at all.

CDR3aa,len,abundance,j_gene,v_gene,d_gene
CARSLWLRGGCNQPQHF,17,-,TRBJ1-5,TRBV5-3,-
CASSLAGGASYEQYF,15,-,TRBJ2-7,TRBV5-1,-
CAMQRYSGQGTANTGELFF,19,-,TRBJ2-2,TRBV5-8,TRBD1
CASSAASQGDQPQHF,15,few,TRBJ1-5,TRBV9,TRBD1
CATSRGTNTGELFF,14,many,TRBJ2-2,TRBV15,-
CATSRGASEYGYTF,14,few,TRBJ1-2,TRBV15,-
CASSPFNRVGGEKLFF,16,-,TRBJ1-4,TRBV18,-
CASSRRWDEQFF,12,once,TRBJ2-1,TRBV6-5,-
CASSDRGTGNQPQHF,15,-,TRBJ1-5,TRBV3-1/TRBV3-2,-
CASSITGTPEAFF,13,-,TRBJ1-1,TRBV3-1/TRBV3-2,-
CASSPAFDWRVYGYTF,16,-,TRBJ1-2,TRBV6-2/TRBV6-3,-
CASSQDRGTDTQYF,14,-,TRBJ2-3,TRBV4-2,-
CASSLDGAGAYEQYF,15,-,TRBJ2-7,TRBV5-1,-
CASSQSGGVPDTQYF,15,few,TRBJ2-3,TRBV4-2,TRBD2
CASSEGRGSEAFF,13,-,TRBJ1-1,TRBV6-1,-
CASSQDTGQPQHF,13,-,TRBJ1-5,TRBV4-2,-
CAIGTGVDEKLFF,13,-,TRBJ1-4,TRBV10-3,TRBD1
CASSGRTEQNHNSPLHF,17,-,TRBJ1-6,TRBV25-1,-
CASRTPEGGIQPQHF,15,-,TRBJ1-5,TRBV28,-
CTSSQSRKTEAFF,13,few,TRBJ1-1,TRBV1,-
CASITGGPTSGSAYEQYF,18,-,TRBJ2-7,TRBV28,TRBD2
CASRPGTSYNEQFF,14,once,TRBJ2-1,TRBV2,-
CASSSTSGSTDTQYF,15,-,TRBJ2-3,TRBV2,TRBD2
CASSLAGGPRTDTQYF,16,-,TRBJ2-3,TRBV7-9,TRBD2
CASSSGGVHEQYF,13,-,TRBJ2-7,TRBV7-9,TRBD2
CASSEKGASDEKLFF,15,-,TRBJ1-4,TRBV5-4,TRBD1
CASLYSSGSRNEKLFF,16,-,TRBJ1-4,TRBV28,-
CASSLGQGTDGYTF,14,-,TRBJ1-2,TRBV5-1,-
CATSDRHGLANNEQFF,16,-,TRBJ2-1,TRBV24-1,TRBD2
CASSIKGATNEKLFF,15,-,TRBJ1-4,TRBV19,TRBD1
CASSPIFATGLIGTEAFF,18,-,TRBJ1-1,TRBV7-9,TRBD1
CASSLRQVNVLTF,13,-,TRBJ2-6,TRBV5-8,-
CASSENRAGPEAFF,14,-,TRBJ1-1,TRBV25-1,-
CASSFEGMETEAFF,14,-,TRBJ1-1,TRBV12-1,-
CASSDRGTGELFF,13,-,TRBJ2-2,TRBV6-4,TRBD1
CATSRGDEQYF,11,-,TRBJ2-7,TRBV15,-
CATSDLSTEEHTGELFF,17,-,TRBJ2-2,TRBV24-1,-
CASSMRGSSYNEQFF,15,-,TRBJ2-1,TRBV19,TRBD2
CASLFSGVNTGELFF,15,once,TRBJ2-2,TRBV10-2,TRBD2
CASRPEYPGQGPLSRHNEQFF,21,-,TRBJ2-1,TRBV12-2,-
CASSHYSSSYNEQFF,15,-,TRBJ2-1,TRBV4-2,-
CASCQRGGVETQYF,14,-,TRBJ2-5,TRBV5-6,TRBD2
CASSLGVFLTDTQYF,15,-,TRBJ2-3,TRBV5-1,-
CASSLDRGPSGSGDEQFF,18,once,TRBJ2-1,TRBV13,TRBD2
CASSQDRGIGTDTQYF,16,-,TRBJ2-3,TRBV3-1/TRBV3-2,-
CASVSQQPQHF,11,-,TRBJ1-5,TRBV5-4,-
CASSQALNEKLFF,13,-,TRBJ1-4,TRBV4-2,-
CASSIDRELAVPGEQFF,17,-,TRBJ2-1,TRBV19,-
CASSAGTGHNQPQHF,15,-,TRBJ1-5,TRBV27,TRBD1
CASSTYSGGRSPLHF,15,-,TRBJ1-6,TRBV6-6,TRBD1